Here is one T cell receptor (beta chain) with its context. Antigen specificity is unknown. Germline V gene sequence: CDR1 LGHNA, CDR2 YSLEER. CDR3 length equals 17 residues. The V gene lost 1 base and the J gene lost 1 base, with 11 bases spanning the gap. Assay used: immunoSEQ multiplex PCR; TCRdb lists only in-frame clones, some missing. The sample shows over a million clones, approximately 97% of them seen only once. These data originate in a study of shared clonotypes between healthy human individuals. The overall study: Donors, aged 18 to 49, were two women and three men. Findings of the study overall: Naive CD4 clonotype sharing across several donors was about 5%.

The receptor's source is a man aged 25-45 years in good health. The sample was naive CD4+ T cells sorted from blood. Subset specified: CD45RA+ positively selected. The chain employs TRBV4-3 and TRBJ2-6; D call uncertain. Written as DNA, the CDR3 is TGCGCCAGCAGCCAAGGAGAAGGGCTTTCTGGGGCCAACGTCCTGACTTTC. It specifies CASSQGEGLSGANVLTF.